The 24 T cell receptor beta chains presented below share a single source sample, sequenced in a study of CD8+CD57+ T cells in acquired aplastic anemia. Template material for TCR beta VDJ and CDR3 profiling consisted of genomic DNA. MiXCR, applied by TCRdb to the reads, yields one record per CDR3 protein. The sample has more than 250,000 distinct CDR3 sequences; 56% are singletons. Material for sequencing was sorted CD4+, CD8+, or CD8+CD57+ T cells (not recorded which) from PBMCs. The receptors shown here come from a human donor with severe aplastic anemia or a healthy control (not recorded which).

This chain connects TRBV7-3 to TRBJ2-7, with D perhaps matching TRBD1 or TRBD2 (5 bases each). The CDR3 has 14 residues. Germline V gene data show CDR1 as SGHTA and CDR2 as FQGTGA. Deletions cut 5 bases from V and 2 bases from J, with 13 bases between. CDR3 amino acids: CASSPPGRPYEQYF. In DNA, the CDR3 is TGTGCCAGCAGCCCGCCGGGACGGCCCTACGAGCAGTACTTC.

In its sample, this clonotype was seen a few times. The chain couples TRBV7-3 to TRBJ2-7, with TRBD2 identical over 16 bases. CDR1 SGHTA and CDR2 FQGTGA come from the germline V gene. J lost 6 bases, V lost 5 bases, and 13 bases had no gene match. This CDR3 comprises 18 residues. CDR3 DNA sequence: TGTGCCAGCAGCAAGGGACTAGCGGGAGGGCCAGGCGGTTCCGAGCAGTACTTC. The encoded protein is CASSKGLAGGPGGSEQYF.

This clonotype occurred a few times. An end of the junction differs from the germline gene, which may be a read error. CDR3 sequence: CASSYYDRVTTGELSF. CDR3 nucleotides: TGTGCCAGCAGCTATTACGACAGGGTGACCACCGGGGAGCTGTCTTTT. The rearrangement links TRBV5-5 to TRBJ2-2, with 7 positions matching TRBD1. Per germline, CDR1 SGHKS and CDR2 YYEKEE (reference sequence). The CDR3 is 16 residues long.

The sample holds one count of this clonotype. This chain joins TRBV7-3 and TRBJ2-7; 13 bases are shared with TRBD2. This CDR3 comprises 15 residues. Germline CDR1 and CDR2: SGHTA and FQGTGA. The J segment lost 3 bases and the V segment lost 5 bases, leaving 4 bases of the junction unmatched. This CDR3 is CASSELAGGIYEQYF. The CDR3 region has the DNA TGTGCCAGCAGCGAACTAGCGGGAGGGATCTACGAGCAGTACTTC. The entire variable domain, with the rest obtained from reference TRBV7-3 and TRBJ2-7, is as follows: GAGVSQTPSNKVTEKGKYVELRCDPISGHTALYWYRQSLGQGPEFLIYFQGTGAADDSGLPNDRFFAVRPEGSVSTLKIQRTERGDSAVYLCASSELAGGIYEQYFGPGTRLTVT.

This clonotype was seen just once. This chain connects TRBV12-3 or TRBV12-4 to TRBJ2-7, with unresolved D. Trimming took 5 bases from V and 3 from J, leaving 14 bases between them. The CDR3 is made up of 14 amino acids. The CDR3 spells CASSEALIHYEQYF. Here the CDR3 DNA reads TGTGCCAGCAGTGAAGCGCTTATCCACTACGAGCAGTACTTC.

This clonotype was seen repeatedly, ten times or more. As DNA, the CDR3 is TGCAGTGCTTCGACGGGAGCAACTAATGAAAAACTGTTTTTT. Amino acids: CSASTGATNEKLFF. V is TRBV20-1 and J is TRBJ1-4, with D hard to call. This CDR3 is built from 14 residues. V lost 5 bases, J lost 0 bases, and 10 bases lay in between. Germline-derived CDR1 and CDR2 are DFQATT and SNEGSKA (reference sequence).

J is TRBJ2-7 and V is TRBV20-1; unclear D gene. Germline CDR1 reads DFQATT; CDR2 reads SNEGSKA (reference sequence). V lost 3 bases to trimming and J lost 4 bases, with 7 bases between them. This CDR3 is 11 amino acids long. The CDR3 spells CSASPLYEQYF. CDR3 nucleotides: TGCAGTGCTAGCCCCCTTTACGAGCAGTACTTC.

The table lists this clonotype with a few counts. This chain uses TRBV6-1 with TRBJ2-4; maybe TRBD2 (5 bases). This CDR3 comprises 17 residues. Germline V gives CDR1 MNHNS, CDR2 SASEGT. V lost 1 base and J lost 1, with 14 bases in between. The CDR3 DNA reads as TGTGCCAGCAGTGAAGTCGGAGGTTCCGGGGCCAAAAACATTCAGTACTTC. Protein sequence: CASSEVGGSGAKNIQYF.

This clonotype was recorded once. The CDR3 does not close with the conserved phenylalanine or tryptophan, likely indicating a read error. The chain carries TRBV29-1 and TRBJ2-7, with 11 bases identical to TRBD1. Germline V gene sequence: CDR1 SQVTM, CDR2 ANQGSEA. Losses at the gene ends were 7 bases for V and 6 bases for J; bases not matched to a gene: 14. The CDR3 loop spans 15 amino acids. CDR3 DNA sequence: TGCAGCGCCCAGGAGGGGACAGGGGGGAGTCGCGAGCAGTACTAC. Its translation: CSAQEGTGGSREQYY.

The table lists this clonotype with many counts. V usage is TRBV5-1 and J usage is TRBJ2-3; 10 bases map to TRBD2. The germline V gene has CDR1 SGHRS and CDR2 YFSETQ. The CDR3 loop spans 19 amino acids. With V trimmed by 3 bases and J by 0 bases, 13 bases remained unmatched. The CDR3 nucleotides read TGCGCCAGCAGCTGGCGGACTAGCGGTGGGTGGGATAGCACAGATACGCAGTATTTT. Translating it yields CASSWRTSGGWDSTDTQYF.

This chain joins TRBV5-1 and TRBJ1-2; D is undetermined. Looked up from germline, CDR1 is SGHRS and CDR2 is YFSETQ. The CDR3 is 12 residues long. V gave up 0 bases and J gave up 7 bases, with 7 bases separating them. The CDR3 loop reads CASSLEAGGYTF. As DNA, the CDR3 is TGCGCCAGCAGCTTGGAGGCTGGTGGCTACACCTTC. The complete variable domain, with remaining parts taken from reference TRBV5-1 and TRBJ1-2, reads KAGVTQTPRYLIKTRGQQVTLSCSPISGHRSVSWYQQTPGQGLQFLFEYFSETQRNKGNFPGRFSGRQFSNSRSEMNVSTLELGDSALYLCASSLEAGGYTFGSGTRLTVV.

Of note for this clonotype: Possible read error: a much larger clone is one base away. The rearrangement joins TRBV11-2 to TRBJ2-1, with 10 bases that match TRBD2. The CDR3 has 17 residues. CDR1 is SGHAT, CDR2 FQNNGV, per germline. The CDR3 DNA is TGTGTCAGCAGCCCGGGTGGGAGCGGGGGGGGGAGTAATGAGCAGTTCTTC. Protein sequence: CVSSPGGSGGGSNEQFF.

Ten or more counts support this clonotype. The CDR3 DNA follows: TGCGCCAGCAGCCCGAACACCGGGGAGCTGTTTTTT. As protein: CASSPNTGELFF. J is TRBJ2-2 and V is TRBV5-1; D uncertain. V was pared by 4 bases and J by 0 bases, with 1 base between. The CDR3 is 12 residues long. Per the germline V gene, CDR1 is SGHRS and CDR2 is YFSETQ.

The rearrangement uses TRBV2 and TRBJ1-6, with a tentative D call TRBD1 (5 bases). V gave up 7 bases and J gave up 7 bases, with 17 bases separating them. Germline lookup yields CDR1 SNHLY and CDR2 FYNNEI. CDR3 length equals 15 residues. The CDR3 DNA reads as TGTGCCAGCACCAACGGGAGGGGTAGCAATTCACCCCTCCACTTT. Translation gives CASTNGRGSNSPLHF.

The chain uses TRBV19 and TRBJ2-7; 7 nucleotides align to TRBD1. The CDR3 contains 17 residues. The germline gives CDR1 LNHDA, CDR2 SQIVND (reference sequence). J lost 2 bases, V lost 6 bases, and 16 bases had no gene match. The CDR3 DNA sequence: TGTGCCAGTAGCCCATATGCCGCCGGGACAGTCACCTACGAGCAGTACTTC. It codes for CASSPYAAGTVTYEQYF.

In this sample, this clonotype turned up many times. The chain carries TRBV7-2 and TRBJ1-2; a possible D gene is TRBD1 (5 bases). Germline V CDR1 and CDR2: SGHTA, FQGNSA. The CDR3 totals 15 residues. The ends were cut back, 4 bases at V and 1 base at J, with 13 bases in the middle. Here the CDR3 DNA reads TGTGCCAGCAGCTCCGCTCAGGGCGGTAACTATGGCTACACCTTC. This encodes CASSSAQGGNYGYTF.

The chain employs TRBV15 and TRBJ2-7; D not certain. Deletions cut 0 bases from V and 0 bases from J, with 9 bases between. In germline, CDR1 is LNHNV, CDR2 YYDKDF (reference sequence). This CDR3 is built from 15 residues. The CDR3 DNA is TGTGCCACCAGCAGAGATGCCCAGGTCTCCTACGAGCAGTACTTC. Protein sequence: CATSRDAQVSYEQYF.

This clonotype was picked up a small number of times. The rearrangement links TRBV20-1 to TRBJ2-5; D is possibly TRBD1 (6 bases). The V gene's germline CDR1 is DFQATT and CDR2 SNEGSKA (reference sequence). This CDR3 is built from 14 residues. Trimming left V 4 bases short and J 2 bases short, with 14 bases between. The CDR3 bases are TGCAGTGCTAAAAGACAGGCCTCACAAGAGACCCAGTACTTC. Translation gives CSAKRQASQETQYF.

The chain links TRBV5-1 to TRBJ2-2; D may be TRBD2 (6 bases). Trimming removed 3 bases at V and 0 bases at J, with 12 bases between. Germline lookup yields CDR1 SGHRS and CDR2 YFSETQ. This CDR3 contains 16 residues. CDR3 amino acids: CASSSGGIPNTGELFF. Here the CDR3 DNA reads TGCGCCAGCAGCTCCGGAGGGATCCCGAACACCGGGGAGCTGTTTTTT. Looking up the rest from reference TRBV5-1 and TRBJ2-2 gives the full variable domain: KAGVTQTPRYLIKTRGQQVTLSCSPISGHRSVSWYQQTPGQGLQFLFEYFSETQRNKGNFPGRFSGRQFSNSRSEMNVSTLELGDSALYLCASSSGGIPNTGELFFGEGSRLTVL.

V gene TRBV12-3 or TRBV12-4 combines with J gene TRBJ1-2, with a possible D match to TRBD1 (6 bases). The CDR3 runs 15 residues. V lost 5 bases and J lost 0, with 13 bases in between. CDR3: CASSDGGRANYGYTF. CDR3 nucleotide sequence: TGTGCCAGCAGTGATGGGGGCCGAGCTAACTATGGCTACACCTTC.

Note on this clonotype: One junction end disagrees with the germline gene, perhaps due to a read error. This rearrangement joins TRBV7-2 to TRBJ2-5, with 9 bases identical to TRBD2. This CDR3 has 17 amino acids. Germline assignment: CDR1 SGHTA and CDR2 FQGNSA. The CDR3 DNA reads as TGTGCCAGCAGCTTAAAAATGGCGGGGGGGATCCAAGAGGCCCAGTACTTC. This translates into CASSLKMAGGIQEAQYF. Filled out from reference TRBV7-2 and TRBJ2-5, the complete variable domain reads GAGVSQSPSNKVTEKGKDVELRCDPISGHTALYWYRQSLGQGLEFLIYFQGNSAPDKSGLPSDRFSAERTGGSVSTLTIQRTQQEDSAVYLCASSLKMAGGIQEAQYFGPGTRLLVL.

V usage is TRBV19 and J usage is TRBJ2-7, with D tentatively TRBD2 (5 bases). Per the germline V gene, CDR1 is LNHDA and CDR2 is SQIVND (reference sequence). This CDR3 spans 16 amino acids. V lost 5 bases to trimming and J lost 3 bases, with 20 bases between them. This CDR3 is CASSPSLGSSIYEQYF. The CDR3 region has the DNA TGTGCCAGTAGTCCTTCCCTGGGGAGCTCCATCTACGAGCAGTACTTC.

V is TRBV20-1 and J is TRBJ2-5; TRBD2 is a possible D gene (5 bases). V lost 4 bases and J lost 2, with 11 bases in between. The germline gives CDR1 DFQATT, CDR2 SNEGSKA (reference sequence). This CDR3 contains 13 residues. The CDR3 here is CSAKVPGQETQYF. CDR3 DNA sequence: TGCAGTGCTAAGGTTCCGGGGCAAGAGACCCAGTACTTC.

This sequence joins TRBV12-3 or TRBV12-4 and TRBJ1-5; D gene uncertain. The CDR3 has 14 residues. V lost 3 bases, J lost 6 bases, and 12 bases lay in between. The CDR3 region is CASSFSGSGQPQHF. In nucleotides, the CDR3 is TGTGCCAGCAGTTTTAGTGGGTCGGGTCAGCCCCAGCATTTT.